Listed here is a single T cell receptor beta chain. The CDR3 covers 16 residues. Germline CDR1 is MDHEN and CDR2 is SYDVKM. V shed 2 bases and J 0 bases; nucleotides not matched to a gene: 6. In the PCR, 60 Vbeta and 13 Jbeta primers were used. Some clones are missing from TCRdb's copy, which holds only in-frame ones; the method was immunoSEQ multiplex PCR. The profile shows under 200,000 clones, roughly four fifths of them singletons. The source of the sample is a study of cytomegalovirus exposure and HLA in healthy donors. About the study: Earlier work reported approximately 110 million unique TCR beta sequences from about 190 million T cells.

This sequence joins TRBV28 and TRBJ2-7; 8 bases are shared with TRBD2. Specimen: PBMCs. The TCR originated in a man between 35 and 55 years old in good health and CMV-seronegative. CDR3 sequence reads: CASSLIRSGSSYEQYF. CDR3 in DNA: TGTGCCAGCAGTTTAATTAGGAGCGGGAGCTCCTACGAGCAGTACTTC.